Listed here are 28 T cell receptor beta chains from one sample, sequenced in a study of T cell responses to AZD1222 COVID-19 vaccine. The method was immunoSEQ multiplex PCR; TCRdb's version includes in-frame clones alone and lacks a portion of them. This table holds more than 100,000 clones, 88% found once. Source: peripheral blood, taken on day 0 of AZD1222 vaccination. The source of these receptors is an adult in good health.

The V call is TRBV14, the J call TRBJ2-3; D is perhaps TRBD1 or TRBD2 (6 bases each). Deletions cut 4 bases from V and 4 bases from J, with 21 bases between. Germline CDR1 SGHDN, CDR2 FVKESK. This CDR3 comprises 17 residues. CDR3 sequence (DNA): TGTGCCAGCAGCCGGAGGGGACAAAGTTTTGCAGCAGATACGCAGTATTTT. Translation gives CASSRRGQSFAADTQYF.

The rearrangement uses TRBV6-5 and TRBJ2-7, with D perhaps TRBD1 (6 bases). Germline loops: CDR1 MNHEY, CDR2 SVGAGI. The V and J ends lost 11 bases and 3 bases respectively, with 14 bases between them. The CDR3 contains 12 residues. In nucleotides, the CDR3 is TGTGCCGCGGAAGGGGGTCGCTACGAGCAGTACTTC. It encodes CAAEGGRYEQYF.

J is TRBJ1-3 and V is TRBV27; D is perhaps TRBD1 (6 bases). V lost 6 bases to trimming and J lost 4 bases, with 13 bases between them. The CDR3 extends over 14 amino acids. CDR1 MNHEY and CDR2 SMNVEV come from the germline V gene (reference sequence). This CDR3 reads CASRPLRGGNTIYF. CDR3 coding DNA: TGTGCCAGCAGGCCCCTTAGGGGGGGAAACACCATATATTTT.

This clone was detected once. The chain employs TRBV7-9 and TRBJ1-2; 9 bases fit TRBD1. V shed 7 bases and J 2 bases; nucleotides not matched to a gene: 8. Germline values: CDR1 SEHNR, CDR2 FQNEAQ (reference sequence). This CDR3 has 15 amino acids. CDR3 sequence: CASTDLGQGNYGYTF. The CDR3 coding sequence is TGTGCCAGCACCGACCTTGGACAGGGGAACTATGGCTACACCTTC.

The chain uses TRBV7-9 and TRBJ2-7; D not certain. V shed 9 bases and J shed 3 bases, with 21 bases lying between them. Germline-derived CDR1 and CDR2 are SEHNR and FQNEAQ (reference sequence). This CDR3 has 15 amino acids. The CDR3 region has the DNA TGTGCCAGTACTCTTGGCGGTAGTTCTTTCTACGAGCAGTACTTC. This gives the protein CASTLGGSSFYEQYF.

J is TRBJ2-7 and V is TRBV5-1, with D possibly called TRBD1 or TRBD2 (6 bases each). The V and J ends lost 0 bases and 2 bases respectively, with 12 bases between them. This CDR3 has 15 residues. The germline gives CDR1 SGHRS, CDR2 YFSETQ. The CDR3 region has the DNA TGCGCCAGCAGCTTGGACTGGGGGGCCACCTACGAGCAGTACTTC. Its translation: CASSLDWGATYEQYF. The variable domain in full, with the rest retrieved from reference TRBV5-1 and TRBJ2-7, is KAGVTQTPRYLIKTRGQQVTLSCSPISGHRSVSWYQQTPGQGLQFLFEYFSETQRNKGNFPGRFSGRQFSNSRSEMNVSTLELGDSALYLCASSLDWGATYEQYFGPGTRLTVT.

The chain couples TRBV7-2 to TRBJ2-1; D not resolved. Germline lookup yields CDR1 SGHTA and CDR2 FQGNSA. There are 15 residues in the CDR3. The ends were cut back, 1 base at V and 0 bases at J, with 7 bases in the middle. CDR3 in DNA: TGTGCCAGCAGCTTAGTGGGTAGCTCCTACAATGAGCAGTTCTTC. Amino acid sequence: CASSLVGSSYNEQFF.

This sequence joins TRBV7-2 and TRBJ2-2; 7 bases map to TRBD1. The CDR3 contains 14 residues. Germline V gene lookup returns CDR1 SGHTA and CDR2 FQGNSA. V lost 2 bases, J lost 4 bases, and 1 base stayed unmatched. CDR3 DNA sequence: TGTGCCAGCAGCTTATCAGGGGGCACCGGGGAGCTGTTTTTT. This sequence encodes CASSLSGGTGELFF.

The V and J genes are TRBV10-3 and TRBJ1-2; D is uncertain. The germline V and J ends were trimmed by 3 bases and 3 bases, with 20 bases remaining between them. The length of the CDR3 is 17 residues. The V gene's germline CDR1 is ENHRY and CDR2 SYGVKD. The CDR3 sequence is CAISDFTRDLGDYGYTF. The DNA for the CDR3 is TGTGCCATCAGTGATTTTACCCGAGACCTGGGAGACTATGGCTACACCTTC.

This clone was observed once. The CDR3 loop is CASSPLGDSYGYTF. In DNA, the CDR3 is TGTGCCAGCTCACCTCTTGGGGATAGCTATGGCTACACCTTC. The chain carries TRBV18 and TRBJ1-2; no definite D call. V was trimmed by 3 bases and J by 4 bases, leaving 12 bases between them. The germline CDR1 and CDR2 sequences are KGHSH and LQKENI. The CDR3 runs to 14 residues.

A remark on this clone: This same CDR3 is encoded by further DNA sequences in the sample. The J gene is TRBJ1-2, the V gene TRBV11-2; possibly TRBD1 for D (5 bases). The germline CDR1 and CDR2 sequences are SGHAT and FQNNGV. The CDR3 has 12 residues. Trimming stripped 1 base from V and 6 bases from J, with 6 bases between. The CDR3 is CASSLVGDGYTF. The CDR3 bases are TGTGCCAGCAGCTTAGTGGGGGATGGCTACACCTTC.

This clone has just one count. The chain joins TRBV18 to TRBJ1-2; 12 positions match TRBD1. Germline V gene lookup returns CDR1 KGHSH and CDR2 LQKENI. V lost 1 base, J lost 7 bases, and 4 bases stayed unmatched. This CDR3 is 15 amino acids long. The CDR3 spells CASSPQGQGAFGYTF. CDR3 sequence (DNA): TGTGCCAGCTCACCACAGGGACAGGGGGCTTTTGGCTACACCTTC. Full variable domain (rest looked up from reference TRBV18 and TRBJ1-2): NAGVMQNPRHLVRRRGQEARLRCSPMKGHSHVYWYRQLPEEGLKFMVYLQKENIIDESGMPKERFSAEFPKEGPSILRIQQVVRGDSAAYFCASSPQGQGAFGYTFGSGTRLTVV.

The CDR3 DNA sequence: TGTGCCAGCAGCCCTGGACTAGCGGGGTACACAGATACGCAGTATTTT. It translates to CASSPGLAGYTDTQYF. The chain combines TRBV7-2 with TRBJ2-3, with 12 bases matching TRBD2. This CDR3 has 16 residues. The germline gives CDR1 SGHTA, CDR2 FQGNSA. The trim removed 5 bases at V and 2 bases at J, leaving 5 bases unmatched.

This rearrangement joins TRBV12-3 or TRBV12-4 to TRBJ1-6, with D uncertain. There are 9 residues in the CDR3. V gave up 6 bases and J gave up 13 bases, with 4 bases separating them. CDR3 protein: CASSPPLHF. CDR3 coding DNA: TGTGCCAGCAGCCCGCCCCTCCACTTT.

The table lists this clone with a count of one. This chain uses TRBV7-8 with TRBJ2-2; TRBD2 aligns across 8 bases. The J segment lost 0 bases and the V segment lost 5 bases, leaving 2 bases of the junction unmatched. The CDR3 consists of 15 residues. Germline V gene data show CDR1 as SGHVS and CDR2 as FQNEAQ. CDR3: CASSPGLANTGELFF. CDR3 nucleotides: TGTGCCAGCAGCCCGGGACTAGCGAACACCGGGGAGCTGTTTTTT.

V usage is TRBV9 and J usage is TRBJ2-1; 8 bases align to TRBD2. The junction had 15 bases not matched to a gene; V was cut back by 3 bases and J by 10 bases. CDR3 length: 16 residues. The germline V gene encodes CDR1 SGDLS and CDR2 YYNGEE. CDR3 in amino acids: CASSARTSIRSGEQFF. The DNA for the CDR3 is TGTGCCAGCAGCGCCCGGACTAGCATTCGATCAGGAGAGCAGTTCTTC.

The chain joins TRBV2 to TRBJ2-3, with TRBD2 as a possible D gene (6 bases). Germline CDR1 and CDR2: SNHLY and FYNNEI. This CDR3 contains 15 residues. Trimming removed 8 bases at V and 8 bases at J, with 23 bases between. The CDR3 loop is CASALDQTGGGTQYF. CDR3 DNA sequence: TGTGCCAGCGCACTAGACCAGACCGGGGGAGGTACGCAGTATTTT.

A single count supports this clone. CDR3 residues: CASSLSGGGSYEQYF. In DNA form, the CDR3 reads TGTGCCAGCAGCTTATCAGGGGGCGGTTCCTACGAGCAGTACTTC. The genes are TRBV11-2 and TRBJ2-7, with 8 bases aligning to TRBD1. This CDR3 is 15 amino acids long. J was trimmed by 1 base and V by 2 bases; bases with no gene match: 4. The germline gives CDR1 SGHAT, CDR2 FQNNGV.

As to this clone: This specimen includes other DNA sequences encoding the same CDR3. This chain joins TRBV5-1 and TRBJ2-5; 12 bases match TRBD2. The CDR3 spans 14 residues. The germline V gene encodes CDR1 SGHRS and CDR2 YFSETQ. V was clipped by 4 bases and J by 5 bases; unmatched bases: 3. The CDR3, as DNA: TGCGCCAGCAGCCCGGGGACTAGCGGGGAGACCCAGTACTTC. Its translation is CASSPGTSGETQYF. The full variable domain, completed using reference TRBV5-1 and TRBJ2-5, is KAGVTQTPRYLIKTRGQQVTLSCSPISGHRSVSWYQQTPGQGLQFLFEYFSETQRNKGNFPGRFSGRQFSNSRSEMNVSTLELGDSALYLCASSPGTSGETQYFGPGTRLLVL.

This chain's CDR3 is CSVEGQEPYEQYF. In nucleotides, the CDR3 is TGCAGCGTTGAAGGGCAGGAGCCTTACGAGCAGTACTTC. V gene TRBV29-1 combines with J gene TRBJ2-7; D uncertain. V was trimmed by 1 base and J by 4 bases, leaving 11 bases between them. Per germline, CDR1 SQVTM and CDR2 ANQGSEA. This CDR3 is 13 amino acids long.

This rearrangement joins TRBV12-3 or TRBV12-4 to TRBJ1-2; D is perhaps TRBD1 (5 bases). This CDR3 comprises 13 residues. Trimming took off 3 bases at V and 5 bases at J, with 10 bases between the two ends. The CDR3 coding sequence is TGTGCCAGCAGTTTCAGGGTACAGTATGGCTACACCTTC. Translating gives CASSFRVQYGYTF.

V usage is TRBV6-1 and J usage is TRBJ1-1, with a possible D match to TRBD1 (5 bases). V was shortened by 6 bases and J by 4 bases, with 15 bases between the two germline ends. The CDR3 covers 14 residues. Germline lookup yields CDR1 MNHNS and CDR2 SASEGT. This CDR3 reads CASRGGGGGTEAFF. For the CDR3, the DNA is TGTGCCAGCAGGGGTGGCGGGGGTGGCACTGAAGCTTTCTTT.

The V and J genes are TRBV2 and TRBJ2-3, with D uncertain. Germline CDR1 reads SNHLY; CDR2 reads FYNNEI. This CDR3 contains 15 residues. The V end lost 0 bases, the J end lost 7 bases, and 14 bases lay between the germline ends. In DNA, the CDR3 is TGTGCCAGCAGTGAAGCGCTTGCCAGCCATCATACGCAGTATTTT. Translation: CASSEALASHHTQYF.

The J gene is TRBJ2-7, the V gene TRBV5-6, with 10 nucleotides matching TRBD2. The germline V gene has CDR1 SGHDT and CDR2 YYEEEE. The V segment lost 7 bases and the J segment 2 bases; nucleotides outside the gene matches: 3. CDR3 length equals 13 residues. The CDR3 DNA is TGTGCCAGCGAGGGACTAGCGCCCTACGAGCAGTACTTC. Protein sequence: CASEGLAPYEQYF. Using reference TRBV5-6 and TRBJ2-7 for the parts outside the CDR3, the full variable domain is DAGVTQSPTHLIKTRGQQVTLRCSPKSGHDTVSWYQQALGQGPQFIFQYYEEEERQRGNFPDRFSGHQFPNYSSELNVNALLLGDSALYLCASEGLAPYEQYFGPGTRLTVT.

The V gene is TRBV15, the J gene TRBJ1-3; D not resolved. Looked up from germline, CDR1 is LNHNV and CDR2 is YYDKDF (reference sequence). The CDR3 extends over 13 amino acids. The V end lost 8 bases, the J end lost 2 bases, and 10 bases lay between the germline ends. This chain's CDR3 is CATRTLAGNTIYF. Written as DNA, the CDR3 is TGTGCCACCCGGACGCTCGCTGGAAACACCATATATTTT.

The rearrangement uses TRBV25-1 and TRBJ1-6; TRBD1 might be the D (5 bases). The V gene's germline CDR1 is MGHDK and CDR2 SYGVNS. The V and J ends lost 1 base and 7 bases respectively, with 20 bases between them. The CDR3 runs 18 residues. Written as DNA, the CDR3 is TGTGCCAGCAGTGAATTCGCAGGCTCGGCAGGGAGGAATTCACCCCTCCACTTT. Protein sequence: CASSEFAGSAGRNSPLHF.

As DNA, the CDR3 is TGTGCCAGCAGCCGGGCAGACAGGGGAGCGCCCTATGGCTACACCTTC. Translated, it gives CASSRADRGAPYGYTF. The V gene is TRBV3-1 (or the pseudogene TRBV3-2), the J gene TRBJ1-2, with 8 bases matching TRBD1. Germline CDR1 is LGHDT and CDR2 is YNNKEL (reference sequence). This CDR3 has 16 amino acids. Trimming cost V 4 bases and J 4 bases; bases outside gene matches: 11.

This clone has only one observation. The gene calls are TRBV27 and TRBJ1-5; no firm D call. The V end was cut by 5 bases, the J end by 0 bases, with 8 bases between. The CDR3 is 14 amino acids. The germline V gene has CDR1 MNHEY and CDR2 SMNVEV (reference sequence). The CDR3 DNA follows: TGTGCCAGCAGTGAGACAAATAGCAATCAGCCCCAGCATTTT. Translation gives CASSETNSNQPQHF.